Listed here are 18 T cell receptor beta chains from one sample, sequenced in a study of T cells in Graves' hyperthyroidism and ophthalmopathy. The investigators amplified TCR beta CDR3 regions from RNA transcripts. A first-round RT-PCR of the TCR CDR3 used the HTBI primer set. TCRdb used MiXCR to reprocess the multiplex PCR reads, holding one entry per CDR3 protein. In the table there are 200,000 to 250,000 distinct CDR3 sequences, approximately 25% of which are singletons. Material for sequencing was blood. These receptors all come from a woman aged 40 to 55 with Graves' ophthalmopathy.

Only a few counts were recorded for this clonotype. This rearrangement joins TRBV6-5 to TRBJ1-1; D might be TRBD1 (5 bases). The germline gives CDR1 MNHEY, CDR2 SVGAGI. The CDR3 contains 14 residues. V lost 4 bases, J lost 3 bases, and 12 bases lay in between. The CDR3 here is CASSSPWGDTEAFF. Here the CDR3 DNA reads TGTGCCAGCAGTTCGCCCTGGGGGGACACTGAAGCTTTCTTT.

This clonotype was counted at least ten times. CDR3 bases: TGTGCCACCGGTAAGACTAGAGATCCTCAACAAGAGACCCAGTACTTC. Protein sequence: CATGKTRDPQQETQYF. The chain has TRBV24-1 and TRBJ2-5, with D maybe TRBD2 (6 bases). The CDR3 consists of 16 residues. V was clipped by 9 bases and J by 2 bases, with 21 bases between them. The germline V gene has CDR1 KGHDR and CDR2 SFDVKD.

This clonotype came up a few times. The rearrangement links TRBV28 to TRBJ2-7, with TRBD2 identical over 7 bases. This CDR3 region has 14 residues. Unmatched junction bases numbered 5, after V lost 2 bases and J lost 4 bases. Germline CDR1 reads MDHEN; CDR2 reads SYDVKM. The CDR3 protein is CASSLEAGAYEQYF. CDR3 in DNA: TGTGCCAGCAGTTTAGAGGCGGGAGCGTACGAGCAGTACTTC.

There are many counts of this clonotype. The chain combines TRBV12-3 or TRBV12-4 with TRBJ2-7; the D is unclear. The CDR3 spans 13 residues. V was cut by 3 bases and J by 5 bases, with 11 bases left in between. The CDR3 DNA is TGTGCCAGCAGTTTGGCTCTAGGCCACGAGCAGTACTTC. It yields the protein CASSLALGHEQYF.

This clonotype was seen many times. The rearrangement joins TRBV28 to TRBJ2-6; D gene unclear. The germline V gene has CDR1 MDHEN and CDR2 SYDVKM. The CDR3 totals 18 residues. V lost 1 base and J lost 0, with 13 bases in between. The DNA of the CDR3 is TGTGCCAGCAGTTTATTCGGCAGTGCGGTCTCTGGGGCCAACGTCCTGACTTTC. Translating it yields CASSLFGSAVSGANVLTF.

This clonotype was seen repeatedly, ten times or more. For the CDR3, the DNA is TGTGCCAGCAGCCCGAGGGGTCTAGAGACTAGCGGGAGGCAAGAGACCCAGTACTTC. This sequence encodes CASSPRGLETSGRQETQYF. The chain is built from TRBV7-8 and TRBJ2-5; TRBD2 aligns across 13 bases. Looked up from germline, CDR1 is SGHVS and CDR2 is FQNEAQ. The ends lost 5 bases at V and 2 bases at J; junction bases unmatched: 14. The CDR3 contains 19 residues.

Here the CDR3 DNA reads TGTGCCAGCAGTGACAGGGGGGACTATGGCTACACCTTC. Amino acid sequence: CASSDRGDYGYTF. The chain recombines TRBV6-1 with TRBJ1-2; 7 positions match TRBD1. After removal of 3 bases from V and 3 bases from J, the junction contained 1 base not matched to a gene. CDR3 length: 13 residues. Germline V gives CDR1 MNHNS, CDR2 SASEGT.

This clonotype appeared many times. The chain carries TRBV28 and TRBJ2-2, with TRBD2 matching over 9 bases. The CDR3 contains 14 residues. CDR1 and CDR2 (germline): MDHEN, SYDVKM. The J segment lost 4 bases and the V segment lost 7 bases, leaving 4 bases of the junction unmatched. The DNA for the CDR3 is TGTGCCAGCAACGCGGGAGGGCTCACCGGGGAGCTGTTTTTT. Its protein is CASNAGGLTGELFF.

V and J are TRBV12-3 or TRBV12-4 and TRBJ1-1; D remains unclear. With 4 bases removed from V and 0 bases from J, the gap between germline ends came to 6 bases. The CDR3 is 13 residues long. CDR3 sequence (DNA): TGTGCCAGCAGTTCTAACATGAACACTGAAGCTTTCTTT. This encodes CASSSNMNTEAFF.

The genes are TRBV7-2 and TRBJ1-6; TRBD1 matches 9 bases. Germline loops: CDR1 SGHTA, CDR2 FQGNSA. The CDR3 runs to 14 residues. V lost 5 bases, J lost 7 bases, and 3 bases stayed unmatched. The CDR3 loop is CASSRQGGNSPLHF. The CDR3 DNA reads as TGTGCCAGCAGCAGACAGGGGGGCAATTCACCCCTCCACTTT.

This clonotype has a count of ten or more. The gene calls are TRBV11-2 and TRBJ2-3; D gene ambiguous. The V end lost 3 bases, the J end lost 2 bases, and 3 bases lay between the germline ends. The CDR3 sequence is 12 residues long. Germline lookup yields CDR1 SGHAT and CDR2 FQNNGV. CDR3 loop: CASSFFTDTQYF. The CDR3 DNA reads as TGTGCCAGCAGCTTTTTCACAGATACGCAGTATTTT.

This chain links TRBV6-5 with TRBJ2-5; TRBD2 matches 7 bases. The CDR3 covers 16 residues. With V trimmed by 0 bases and J by 1 base, 5 bases remained unmatched. From germline, CDR1 is MNHEY and CDR2 SVGAGI. CDR3 bases: TGTGCCAGCAGTTACTCGAGGTCGGGGGGCCAAGAGACCCAGTACTTC. Residues: CASSYSRSGGQETQYF.

There are many counts of this clonotype. V usage is TRBV20-1 and J usage is TRBJ2-5; 8 nucleotides line up with TRBD2. The germline gives CDR1 DFQATT, CDR2 SNEGSKA (reference sequence). Trimming removed 5 bases from V and 6 bases from J; junction bases left unmatched: 14. This CDR3 has 15 amino acids. The CDR3 DNA is TGCAGTGCTGGGGAGAGCGGGAGAGGGGGAAAGACCCAGTACTTC. Encoded protein: CSAGESGRGGKTQYF.

This clonotype was counted ten times or more. The DNA for the CDR3 is TGCAGTGCTCCCGGCCAGCTAGCGGGGGACTACAATGAGCAGTTCTTC. This translates into CSAPGQLAGDYNEQFF. V is TRBV20-1 and J is TRBJ2-1; 10 bases are shared with TRBD2. J was trimmed by 3 bases and V by 5 bases; bases with no gene match: 10. The V gene's germline CDR1 is DFQATT and CDR2 SNEGSKA (reference sequence). The CDR3 contains 16 residues.

The J gene is TRBJ2-5, the V gene TRBV6-1; D ambiguous. The germline V gene encodes CDR1 MNHNS and CDR2 SASEGT. This CDR3 is built from 13 residues. Trimming stripped 3 bases from V and 2 bases from J, with 7 bases between. CDR3 DNA sequence: TGTGCCAGCAGTGATTTTCAACAAGAGACCCAGTACTTC. Amino acid sequence: CASSDFQQETQYF.

Many counts were recorded for this clonotype. V and J are TRBV20-1 and TRBJ1-1; D remains ambiguous. Germline V gives CDR1 DFQATT, CDR2 SNEGSKA (reference sequence). This CDR3 has 12 amino acids. V was clipped by 5 bases and J by 3 bases, with 10 bases between them. CDR3 coding DNA: TGCAGTGCTCTGGTAAGATACACTGAAGCTTTCTTT. As protein: CSALVRYTEAFF.

There are many counts of this clonotype. This sequence joins TRBV6-1 and TRBJ2-2; D is perhaps TRBD2 (6 bases). The CDR3 length is 14 residues. Trimming left V 6 bases short and J 4 bases short, with 12 bases between. CDR1 and CDR2 from the germline V gene are MNHNS and SASEGT. CDR3 amino acids: CASRGGGSTGELFF. The CDR3 DNA sequence: TGTGCCAGCAGGGGGGGTGGTAGCACCGGGGAGCTGTTTTTT.

The table lists this clonotype with many counts. The chain couples TRBV28 to TRBJ1-1; 8 bases map to TRBD1. The CDR3 runs to 15 residues. Germline V gives CDR1 MDHEN, CDR2 SYDVKM. Losses at the gene ends were 8 bases for V and 0 bases for J; bases not matched to a gene: 8. The CDR3 spells CASRVGDRMNTEAFF. The CDR3 DNA reads as TGTGCCAGCCGTGTTGGGGACAGGATGAACACTGAAGCTTTCTTT.